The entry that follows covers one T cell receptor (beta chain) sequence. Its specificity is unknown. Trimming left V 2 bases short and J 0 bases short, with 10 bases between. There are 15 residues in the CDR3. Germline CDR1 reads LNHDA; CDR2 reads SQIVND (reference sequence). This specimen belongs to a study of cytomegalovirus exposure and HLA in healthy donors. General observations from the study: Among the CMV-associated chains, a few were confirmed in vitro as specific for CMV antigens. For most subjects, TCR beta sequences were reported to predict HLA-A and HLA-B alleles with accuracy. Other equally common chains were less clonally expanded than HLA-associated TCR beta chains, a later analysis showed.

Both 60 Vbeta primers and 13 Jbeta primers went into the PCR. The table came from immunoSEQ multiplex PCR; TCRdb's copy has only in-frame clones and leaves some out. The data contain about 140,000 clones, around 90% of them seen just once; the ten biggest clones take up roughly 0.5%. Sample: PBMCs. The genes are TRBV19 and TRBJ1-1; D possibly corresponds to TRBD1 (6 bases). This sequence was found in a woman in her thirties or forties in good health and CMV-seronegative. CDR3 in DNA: TGTGCCAGTAGTATAATGGACAGTGTGAACACTGAAGCTTTCTTT. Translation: CASSIMDSVNTEAFF.